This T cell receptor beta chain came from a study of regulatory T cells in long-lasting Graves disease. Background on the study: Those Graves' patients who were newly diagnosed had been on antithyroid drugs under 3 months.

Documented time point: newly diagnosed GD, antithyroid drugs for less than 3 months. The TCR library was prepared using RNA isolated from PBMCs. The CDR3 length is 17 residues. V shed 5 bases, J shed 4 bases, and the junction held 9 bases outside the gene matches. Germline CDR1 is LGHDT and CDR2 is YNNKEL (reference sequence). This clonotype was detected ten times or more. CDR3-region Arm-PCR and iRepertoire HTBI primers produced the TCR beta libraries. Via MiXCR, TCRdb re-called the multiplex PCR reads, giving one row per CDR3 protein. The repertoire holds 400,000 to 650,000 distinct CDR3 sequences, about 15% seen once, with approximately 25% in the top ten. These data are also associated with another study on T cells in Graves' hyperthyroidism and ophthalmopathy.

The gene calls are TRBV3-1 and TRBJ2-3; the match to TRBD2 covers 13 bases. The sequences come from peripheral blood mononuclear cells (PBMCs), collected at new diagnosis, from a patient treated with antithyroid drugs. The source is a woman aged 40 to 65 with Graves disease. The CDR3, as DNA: TGTGCCAGCAGCAAAACTAGCGGGGGGGCACCCCCAGATACGCAGTATTTT. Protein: CASSKTSGGAPPDTQYF.